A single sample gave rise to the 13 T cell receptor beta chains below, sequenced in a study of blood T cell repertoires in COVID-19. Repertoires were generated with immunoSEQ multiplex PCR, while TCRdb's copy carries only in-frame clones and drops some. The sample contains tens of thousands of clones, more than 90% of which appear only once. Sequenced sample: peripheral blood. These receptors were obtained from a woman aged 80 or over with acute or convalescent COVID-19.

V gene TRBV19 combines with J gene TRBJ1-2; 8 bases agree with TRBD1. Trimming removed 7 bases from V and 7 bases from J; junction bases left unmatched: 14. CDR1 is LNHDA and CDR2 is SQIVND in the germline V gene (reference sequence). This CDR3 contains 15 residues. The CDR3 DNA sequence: TGTGCCAGTACGGACAGGGTATCTCCCCTCGGTGGCTACACCTTC. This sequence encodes CASTDRVSPLGGYTF. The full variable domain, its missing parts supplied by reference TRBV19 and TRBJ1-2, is DGGITQSPKYLFRKEGQNVTLSCEQNLNHDAMYWYRQDPGQGLRLIYYSQIVNDFQKGDIAEGYSVSREKKESFPLTVTSAQKNPTAFYLCASTDRVSPLGGYTFGSGTRLTVV.

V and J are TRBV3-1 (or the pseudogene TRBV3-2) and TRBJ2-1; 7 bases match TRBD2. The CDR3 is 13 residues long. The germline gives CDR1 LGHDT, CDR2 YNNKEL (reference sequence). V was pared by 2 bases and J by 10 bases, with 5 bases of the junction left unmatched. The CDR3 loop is CASSQTPSGEQFF. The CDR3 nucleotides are TGTGCCAGCAGCCAAACCCCTAGCGGAGAGCAGTTCTTC.

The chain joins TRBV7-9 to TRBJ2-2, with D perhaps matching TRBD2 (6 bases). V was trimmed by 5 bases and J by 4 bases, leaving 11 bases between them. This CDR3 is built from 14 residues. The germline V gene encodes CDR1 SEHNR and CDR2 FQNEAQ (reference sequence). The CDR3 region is CASSPRRATGELFF. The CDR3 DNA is TGTGCCAGCAGCCCCCGGAGGGCCACCGGGGAGCTGTTTTTT.

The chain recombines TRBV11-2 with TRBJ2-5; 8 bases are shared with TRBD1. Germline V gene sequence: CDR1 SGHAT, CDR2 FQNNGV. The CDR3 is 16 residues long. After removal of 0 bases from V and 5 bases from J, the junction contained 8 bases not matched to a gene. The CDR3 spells CASSLERRQGRETQYF. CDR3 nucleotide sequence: TGTGCCAGCAGCTTAGAGAGACGACAGGGGCGGGAGACCCAGTACTTC.

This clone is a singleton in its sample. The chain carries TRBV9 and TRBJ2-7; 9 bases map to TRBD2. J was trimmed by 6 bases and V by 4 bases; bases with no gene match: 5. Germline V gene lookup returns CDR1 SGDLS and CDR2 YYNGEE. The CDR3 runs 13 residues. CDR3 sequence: CASSISGRGEQYF. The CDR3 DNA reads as TGTGCCAGCAGCATTAGCGGGAGAGGCGAGCAGTACTTC.

The CDR3 coding sequence is TGTGCCAGTAGTATCGAAGGGGGAAGCTCCTATAATTCACCCCTCCACTTT. It codes for CASSIEGGSSYNSPLHF. The rearrangement joins TRBV19 to TRBJ1-6, with a possible D match to TRBD1 (6 bases). Trimming took off 3 bases at V and 0 bases at J, with 12 bases between the two ends. Per germline, CDR1 LNHDA and CDR2 SQIVND (reference sequence). The CDR3 extends over 17 amino acids. Using reference TRBV19 and TRBJ1-6 for the parts outside the CDR3, the full variable domain is DGGITQSPKYLFRKEGQNVTLSCEQNLNHDAMYWYRQDPGQGLRLIYYSQIVNDFQKGDIAEGYSVSREKKESFPLTVTSAQKNPTAFYLCASSIEGGSSYNSPLHFGNGTRLTVT.

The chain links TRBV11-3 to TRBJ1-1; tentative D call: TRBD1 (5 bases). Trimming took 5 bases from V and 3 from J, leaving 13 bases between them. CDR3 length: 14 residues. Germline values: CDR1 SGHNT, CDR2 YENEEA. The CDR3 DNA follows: TGTGCCAGCAGCGCAGGGTCGGGAGACACTGAAGCTTTCTTT. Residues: CASSAGSGDTEAFF. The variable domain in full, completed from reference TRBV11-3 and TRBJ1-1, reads EAGVVQSPRYKIIEKKQPVAFWCNPISGHNTLYWYLQNLGQGPELLIRYENEEAVDDSQLPKDRFSAERLKGVDSTLKIQPAELGDSAVYLCASSAGSGDTEAFFGQGTRLTVV.

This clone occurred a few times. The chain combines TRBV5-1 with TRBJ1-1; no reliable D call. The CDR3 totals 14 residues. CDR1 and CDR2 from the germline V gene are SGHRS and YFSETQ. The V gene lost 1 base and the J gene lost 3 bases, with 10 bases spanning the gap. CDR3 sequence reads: CASSLLGGDTEAFF. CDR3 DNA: TGCGCCAGCAGCTTGTTAGGCGGGGACACTGAAGCTTTCTTT.

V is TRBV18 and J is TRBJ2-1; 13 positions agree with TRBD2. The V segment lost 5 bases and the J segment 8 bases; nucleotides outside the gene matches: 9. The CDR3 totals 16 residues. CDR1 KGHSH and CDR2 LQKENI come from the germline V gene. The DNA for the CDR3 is TGTGCCAGCTCATTTCGGACTAGCGGGAGTAGGGATGAGCAGTTCTTC. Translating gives CASSFRTSGSRDEQFF.

CDR3 region: CASSQREGGEQFF. CDR3 coding DNA: TGTGCCAGCTCACAGCGGGAGGGCGGTGAGCAGTTCTTC. J is TRBJ2-1 and V is TRBV18; 10 bases match TRBD2. The ends lost 4 bases at V and 9 bases at J; junction bases unmatched: 3. The CDR3 totals 13 residues. The germline gives CDR1 KGHSH, CDR2 LQKENI.

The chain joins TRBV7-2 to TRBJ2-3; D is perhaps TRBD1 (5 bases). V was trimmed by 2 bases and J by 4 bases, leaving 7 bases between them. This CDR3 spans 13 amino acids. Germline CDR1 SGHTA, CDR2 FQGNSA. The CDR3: CASSLQGPDTQYF. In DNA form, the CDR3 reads TGTGCCAGCAGCTTACAGGGCCCAGATACGCAGTATTTT.

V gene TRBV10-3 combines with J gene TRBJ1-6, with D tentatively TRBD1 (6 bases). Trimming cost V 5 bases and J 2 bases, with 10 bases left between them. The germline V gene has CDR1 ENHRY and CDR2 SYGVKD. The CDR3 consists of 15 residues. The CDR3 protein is CAISLQGPYNSPLHF. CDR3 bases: TGTGCCATCAGTTTACAGGGTCCCTATAATTCACCCCTCCACTTT.

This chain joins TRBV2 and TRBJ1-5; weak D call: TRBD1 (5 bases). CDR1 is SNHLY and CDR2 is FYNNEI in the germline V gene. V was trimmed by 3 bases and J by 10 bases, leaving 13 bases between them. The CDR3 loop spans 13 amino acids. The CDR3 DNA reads TGTGCCAGCAGTGAGAGGGACGGGGGTCCCCAGCATTTT. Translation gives CASSERDGGPQHF.